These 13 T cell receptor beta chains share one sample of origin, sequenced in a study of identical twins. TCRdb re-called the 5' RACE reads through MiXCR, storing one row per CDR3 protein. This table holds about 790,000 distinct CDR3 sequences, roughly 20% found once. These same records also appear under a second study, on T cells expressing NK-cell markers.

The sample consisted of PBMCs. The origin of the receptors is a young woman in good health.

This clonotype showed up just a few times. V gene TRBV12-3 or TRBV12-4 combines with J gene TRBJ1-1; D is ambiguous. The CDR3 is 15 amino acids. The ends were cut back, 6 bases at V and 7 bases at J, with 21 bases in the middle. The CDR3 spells CASRLPGPQRDEAFF. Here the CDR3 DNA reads TGTGCCAGCAGGCTTCCGGGCCCACAGAGAGATGAAGCTTTCTTT.

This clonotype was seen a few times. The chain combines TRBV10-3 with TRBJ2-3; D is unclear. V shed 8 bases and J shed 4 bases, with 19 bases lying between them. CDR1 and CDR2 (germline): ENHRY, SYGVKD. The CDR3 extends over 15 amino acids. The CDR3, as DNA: TGTGCCATCGCCTTCCAGCTAGGGATGGCAGATACGCAGTATTTT. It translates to CAIAFQLGMADTQYF.

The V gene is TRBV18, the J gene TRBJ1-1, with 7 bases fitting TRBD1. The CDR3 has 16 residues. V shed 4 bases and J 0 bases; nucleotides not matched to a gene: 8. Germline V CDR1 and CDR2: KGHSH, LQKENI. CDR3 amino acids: CASSRDRSHMNTEAFF. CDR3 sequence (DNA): TGTGCCAGCTCACGGGACAGATCACACATGAACACTGAAGCTTTCTTT.

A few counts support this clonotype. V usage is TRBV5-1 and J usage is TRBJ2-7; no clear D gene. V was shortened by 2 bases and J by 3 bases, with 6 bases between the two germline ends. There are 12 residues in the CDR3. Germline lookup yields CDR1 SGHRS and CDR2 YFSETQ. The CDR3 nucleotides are TGCGCCAGCAGCTTTGACCGCTACGAGCAGTACTTC. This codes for CASSFDRYEQYF. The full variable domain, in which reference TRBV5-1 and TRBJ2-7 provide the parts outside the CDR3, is KAGVTQTPRYLIKTRGQQVTLSCSPISGHRSVSWYQQTPGQGLQFLFEYFSETQRNKGNFPGRFSGRQFSNSRSEMNVSTLELGDSALYLCASSFDRYEQYFGPGTRLTVT.

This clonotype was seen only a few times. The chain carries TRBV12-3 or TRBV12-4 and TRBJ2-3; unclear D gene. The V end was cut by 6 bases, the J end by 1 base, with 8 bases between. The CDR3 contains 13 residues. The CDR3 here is CASRVVGTDTQYF. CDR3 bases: TGTGCCAGCAGGGTCGTGGGCACAGATACGCAGTATTTT.

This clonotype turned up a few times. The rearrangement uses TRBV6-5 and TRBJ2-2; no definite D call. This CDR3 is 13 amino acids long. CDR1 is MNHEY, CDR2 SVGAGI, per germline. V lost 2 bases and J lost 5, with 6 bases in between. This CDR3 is CASSYIGTGELFF. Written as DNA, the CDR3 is TGTGCCAGCAGTTACATTGGAACCGGGGAGCTGTTTTTT.

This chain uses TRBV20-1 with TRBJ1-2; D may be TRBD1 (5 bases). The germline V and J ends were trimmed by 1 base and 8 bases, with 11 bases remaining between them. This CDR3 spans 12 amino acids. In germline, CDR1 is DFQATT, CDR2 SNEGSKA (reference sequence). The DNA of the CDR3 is TGCAGTGCTAGAGGACAGTGGGAGGGCTACACCTTC. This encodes CSARGQWEGYTF.

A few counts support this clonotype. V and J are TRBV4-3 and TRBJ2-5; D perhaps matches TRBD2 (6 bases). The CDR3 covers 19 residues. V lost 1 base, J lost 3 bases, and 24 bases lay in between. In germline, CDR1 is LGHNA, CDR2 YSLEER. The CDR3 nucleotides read TGCGCCAGCAGCCAAGGCATGAATTGGCAGGGAGGATTCGAAGAGACCCAGTACTTC. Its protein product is CASSQGMNWQGGFEETQYF.

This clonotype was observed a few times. CDR3 nucleotides: TGTGCCAGCAGTTTAGCGGGGAGGGGGCAGGTGGAAGCTTTCTTT. Its translation: CASSLAGRGQVEAFF. V and J are TRBV12-3 or TRBV12-4 and TRBJ1-1, with 7 bases aligning to TRBD1. This CDR3 comprises 15 residues. V shed 0 bases and J 8 bases; nucleotides not matched to a gene: 9.

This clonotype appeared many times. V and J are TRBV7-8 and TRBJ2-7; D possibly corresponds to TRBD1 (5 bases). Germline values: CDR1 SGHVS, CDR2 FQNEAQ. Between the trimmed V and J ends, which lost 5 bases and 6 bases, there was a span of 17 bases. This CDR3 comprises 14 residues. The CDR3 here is CASSPQGSGVEQYF. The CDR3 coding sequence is TGTGCCAGCAGCCCCCAGGGATCTGGGGTCGAGCAGTACTTC. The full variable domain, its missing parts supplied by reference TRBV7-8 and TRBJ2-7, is GAGVSQSPRYKVAKRGQDVALRCDPISGHVSLFWYQQALGQGPEFLTYFQNEAQLDKSGLPSDRFFAERPEGSVSTLKIQRTQQEDSAVYLCASSPQGSGVEQYFGPGTRLTVT.

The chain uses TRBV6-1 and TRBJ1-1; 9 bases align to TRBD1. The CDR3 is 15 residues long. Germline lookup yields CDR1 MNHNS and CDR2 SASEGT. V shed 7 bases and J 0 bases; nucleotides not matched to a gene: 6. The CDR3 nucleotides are TGTGCCAGCACCGCGACAGGGGGAATGAACACTGAAGCTTTCTTT. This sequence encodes CASTATGGMNTEAFF.

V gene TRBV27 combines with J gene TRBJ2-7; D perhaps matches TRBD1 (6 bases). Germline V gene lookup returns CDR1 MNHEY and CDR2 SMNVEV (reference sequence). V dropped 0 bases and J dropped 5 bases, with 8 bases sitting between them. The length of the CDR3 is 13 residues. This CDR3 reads CASSLSRDNEQYF. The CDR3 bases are TGTGCCAGCAGTTTATCCAGGGACAACGAGCAGTACTTC.

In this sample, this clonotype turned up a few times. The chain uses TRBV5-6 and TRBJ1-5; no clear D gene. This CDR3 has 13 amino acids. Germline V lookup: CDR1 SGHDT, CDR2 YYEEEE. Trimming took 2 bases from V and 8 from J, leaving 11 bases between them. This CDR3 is CASSLGKGKPQHF. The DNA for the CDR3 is TGTGCCAGCAGCTTAGGGAAGGGAAAGCCCCAGCATTTT.